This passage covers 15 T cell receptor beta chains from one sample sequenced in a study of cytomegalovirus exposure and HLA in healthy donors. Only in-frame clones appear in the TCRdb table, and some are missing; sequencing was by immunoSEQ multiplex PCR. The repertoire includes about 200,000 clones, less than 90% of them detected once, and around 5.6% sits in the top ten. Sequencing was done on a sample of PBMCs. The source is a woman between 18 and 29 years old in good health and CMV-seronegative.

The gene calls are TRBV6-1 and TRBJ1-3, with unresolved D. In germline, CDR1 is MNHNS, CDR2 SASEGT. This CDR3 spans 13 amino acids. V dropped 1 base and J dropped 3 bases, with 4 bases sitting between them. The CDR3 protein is CASSEDDGNTIYF. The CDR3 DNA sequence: TGTGCCAGCAGTGAAGACGATGGAAACACCATATATTTT.

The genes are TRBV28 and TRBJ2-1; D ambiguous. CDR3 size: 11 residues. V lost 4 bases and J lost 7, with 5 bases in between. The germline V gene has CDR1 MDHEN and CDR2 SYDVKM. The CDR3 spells CASSSANEQFF. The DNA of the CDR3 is TGTGCCAGCAGTTCGGCGAATGAGCAGTTCTTC.

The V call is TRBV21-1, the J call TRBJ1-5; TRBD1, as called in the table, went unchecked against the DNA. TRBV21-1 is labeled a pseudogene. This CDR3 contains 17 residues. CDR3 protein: CASTSPFTGDLLQPQHF. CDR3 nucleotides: TGTGCCAGCACGTCGCCATTCACAGGGGATTTGCTCCAGCCCCAGCATTTT.

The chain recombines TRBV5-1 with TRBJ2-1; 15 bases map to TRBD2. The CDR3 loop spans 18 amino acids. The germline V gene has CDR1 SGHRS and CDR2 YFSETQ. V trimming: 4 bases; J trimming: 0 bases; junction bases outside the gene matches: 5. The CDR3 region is CASSLGLAGGGSYNEQFF. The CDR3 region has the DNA TGCGCCAGCAGCCTGGGACTAGCGGGAGGCGGCTCCTACAATGAGCAGTTCTTC.

CDR3 nucleotide sequence: TGTGCCAGCAGTCCCCCGTCCCAGGGAGAAAAACTGTTTTTT. This sequence encodes CASSPPSQGEKLFF. The rearrangement uses TRBV2 and TRBJ1-4; a possible D gene is TRBD1 (5 bases). The CDR3 sequence is 14 residues long. V lost 5 bases and J 8 bases, leaving 15 bases between the germline ends. In germline, CDR1 is SNHLY, CDR2 FYNNEI.

CDR3 sequence: CSVLRRANTEAFF. CDR3 bases: TGCAGCGTTCTTAGAAGGGCGAACACTGAAGCTTTCTTT. The V and J genes are TRBV29-1 and TRBJ1-1; D ambiguous. The CDR3 covers 13 residues. CDR1 is SQVTM and CDR2 is ANQGSEA in the germline V gene. The ends were cut back, 5 bases at V and 1 base at J, with 11 bases in the middle.

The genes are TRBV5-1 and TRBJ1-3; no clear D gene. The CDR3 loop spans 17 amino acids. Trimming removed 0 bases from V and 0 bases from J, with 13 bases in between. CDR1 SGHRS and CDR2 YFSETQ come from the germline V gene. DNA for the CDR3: TGCGCCAGCAGCTTGGCCGGCAGTTCCTACTCTGGAAACACCATATATTTT. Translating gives CASSLAGSSYSGNTIYF.

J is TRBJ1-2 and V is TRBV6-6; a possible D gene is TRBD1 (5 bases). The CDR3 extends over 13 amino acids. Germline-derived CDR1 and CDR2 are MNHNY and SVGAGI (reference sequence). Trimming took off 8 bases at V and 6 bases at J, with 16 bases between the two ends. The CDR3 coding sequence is TGTGCCAGCGTCCCCGGGGGAGGAGATGGCTACACCTTC. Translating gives CASVPGGGDGYTF.

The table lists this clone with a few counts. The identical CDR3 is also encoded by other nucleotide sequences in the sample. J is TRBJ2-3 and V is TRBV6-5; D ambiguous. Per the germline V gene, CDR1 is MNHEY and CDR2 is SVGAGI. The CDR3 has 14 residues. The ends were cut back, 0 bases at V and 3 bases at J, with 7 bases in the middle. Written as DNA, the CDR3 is TGTGCCAGCAGTTACTCCTATCGGACAGATACGCAGTATTTT. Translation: CASSYSYRTDTQYF.

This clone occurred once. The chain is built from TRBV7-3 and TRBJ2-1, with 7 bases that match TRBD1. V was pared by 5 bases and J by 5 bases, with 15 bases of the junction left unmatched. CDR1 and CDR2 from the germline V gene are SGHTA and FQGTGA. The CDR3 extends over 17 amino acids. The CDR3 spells CASSPTPGTDRNNEQFF. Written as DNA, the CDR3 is TGTGCCAGCAGCCCGACTCCCGGGACAGACCGAAACAATGAGCAGTTCTTC.

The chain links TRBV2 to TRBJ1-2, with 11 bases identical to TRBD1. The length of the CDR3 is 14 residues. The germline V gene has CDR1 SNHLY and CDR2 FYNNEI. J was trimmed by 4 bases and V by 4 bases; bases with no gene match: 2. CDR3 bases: TGTGCCAGCAGTGCAGGACAGGGGGCCTATGGCTACACCTTC. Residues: CASSAGQGAYGYTF.

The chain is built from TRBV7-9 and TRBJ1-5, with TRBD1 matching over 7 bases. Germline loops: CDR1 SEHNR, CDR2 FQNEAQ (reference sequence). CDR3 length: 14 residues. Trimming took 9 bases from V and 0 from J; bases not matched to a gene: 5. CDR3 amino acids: CASGTVDSNQPQHF. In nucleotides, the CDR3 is TGTGCCAGTGGGACAGTCGATAGCAATCAGCCCCAGCATTTT.

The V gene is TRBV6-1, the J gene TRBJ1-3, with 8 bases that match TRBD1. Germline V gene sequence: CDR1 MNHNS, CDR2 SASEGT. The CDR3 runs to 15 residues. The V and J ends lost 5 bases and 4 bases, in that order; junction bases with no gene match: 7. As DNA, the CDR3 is TGTGCCAGCAGTTCATCCAGGGGGCACGGAAACACCATATATTTT. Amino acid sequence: CASSSSRGHGNTIYF.

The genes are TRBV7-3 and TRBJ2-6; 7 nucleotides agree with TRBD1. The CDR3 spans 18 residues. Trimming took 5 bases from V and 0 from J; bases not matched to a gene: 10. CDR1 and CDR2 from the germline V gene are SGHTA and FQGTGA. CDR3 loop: CASSTTGAGLSGANVLTF. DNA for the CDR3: TGTGCCAGCAGCACCACAGGGGCCGGACTCTCTGGGGCCAACGTCCTGACTTTC.

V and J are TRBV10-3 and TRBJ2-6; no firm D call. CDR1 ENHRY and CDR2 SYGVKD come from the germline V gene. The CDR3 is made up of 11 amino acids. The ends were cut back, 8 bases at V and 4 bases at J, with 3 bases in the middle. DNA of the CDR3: TGTGCCATCTCCGGGGCCAACGTCCTGACTTTC. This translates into CAISGANVLTF.